Following are 15 T cell receptor beta chains from one sample sequenced in a study of blood T cell repertoires in COVID-19. Sequenced by immunoSEQ multiplex PCR; TCRdb stores in-frame clones only, minus some. The data show 150,000 to 200,000 clones, about four fifths seen once. Specimen: PBMCs or T cells enriched from blood (not recorded which). The receptors originated from a woman between 45 and 65 years old in a cohort exposed to, infected with or recovered from COVID-19 (not recorded which).

The chain links TRBV27 to TRBJ2-1; D ambiguous. The CDR3 extends over 12 amino acids. CDR1 is MNHEY, CDR2 SMNVEV, per germline (reference sequence). CDR3 nucleotides: TGTGCTATGCACAGAGTTTGCAATGAGCAGTTCTTC. Translation: CAMHRVCNEQFF.

The rearrangement uses TRBV5-1 and TRBJ2-1, with a weak D call TRBD2 (5 bases). V was trimmed by 2 bases and J by 12 bases, leaving 18 bases between them. CDR3 length: 14 amino acids. Germline lookup yields CDR1 SGHRS and CDR2 YFSETQ. The CDR3 is CASSFEGSSAGQFF. The CDR3, as DNA: TGCGCCAGCAGCTTTGAGGGAAGTTCTGCTGGGCAGTTCTTC. Full variable domain (remainder filled in from reference TRBV5-1 and TRBJ2-1): KAGVTQTPRYLIKTRGQQVTLSCSPISGHRSVSWYQQTPGQGLQFLFEYFSETQRNKGNFPGRFSGRQFSNSRSEMNVSTLELGDSALYLCASSFEGSSAGQFFGPGTRLTVL.

The chain uses TRBV4-3 and TRBJ2-1, with 15 bases lining up with TRBD2. This CDR3 comprises 17 residues. The germline gives CDR1 LGHNA, CDR2 YSLEER. Germline trimming cut 4 bases from V and 3 bases from J; bases unmatched to any gene: 4. The CDR3 reads CASSRGTSGGLYNEQFF. The DNA for the CDR3 is TGCGCCAGCAGCCGAGGGACTAGCGGGGGGCTCTACAATGAGCAGTTCTTC.

The V gene is TRBV27, the J gene TRBJ2-3, with a possible D match to TRBD2 (5 bases). V was shortened by 3 bases and J by 6 bases, with 7 bases between the two germline ends. The CDR3 runs to 12 residues. CDR1 is MNHEY and CDR2 is SMNVEV in the germline V gene (reference sequence). The CDR3 sequence: CASSFPGDTQYF. The CDR3 DNA sequence: TGTGCCAGCAGTTTTCCGGGGGATACGCAGTATTTT.

This clone was counted once. Germline and junction disagree at one end, which may indicate a read error. The gene calls are TRBV7-7 and TRBJ2-1; 11 bases are a match to TRBD1. CDR1 is SSHAT and CDR2 is FNYEAQ in the germline V gene (reference sequence). This CDR3 contains 16 residues. The CDR3: CASSPPGTGGFNEQFF. DNA for the CDR3: TGTGCTAGCAGCCCCCCCGGGACAGGGGGTTTCAATGAGCAGTTCTTC.

This chain connects TRBV7-9 to TRBJ2-3; 7 bases fit TRBD2. Trimming at V came to 2 bases and at J to 10 bases, leaving 12 bases not matched to a gene. CDR1 and CDR2 (germline): SEHNR, FQNEAQ (reference sequence). This CDR3 is built from 15 residues. CDR3 residues: CASSLPAGTRPAQYF. CDR3 in DNA: TGTGCCAGCAGCTTACCAGCGGGAACGCGCCCGGCGCAGTATTTT.

V and J are TRBV6-7 and TRBJ1-4; no clear D gene. TRBV6-7 is reported as an ORF; its role is uncertain. V dropped 7 bases and J dropped 7 bases, with 13 bases sitting between them. The CDR3 covers 13 residues. The CDR3 is CASTRGRCEKLFF. The CDR3 nucleotides read TGTGCCAGCACTAGAGGGCGGTGTGAAAAACTGTTTTTT.

The genes are TRBV28 and TRBJ1-5; D gene unclear. The CDR3 runs 14 residues. From germline, CDR1 is MDHEN and CDR2 SYDVKM. Trimming shortened V by 3 bases and J by 4 bases, and 10 bases separated the two germline ends. CDR3 in DNA: TGTGCCAGCAGTTTCGGCGGAACTAATCAGCCCCAGCATTTT. As protein: CASSFGGTNQPQHF.

This rearrangement joins TRBV5-1 to TRBJ1-2, with D possibly being TRBD1 (5 bases). The CDR3 has 13 residues. Trimming shortened V by 7 bases and J by 7 bases, and 17 bases separated the two germline ends. Looked up from germline, CDR1 is SGHRS and CDR2 is YFSETQ. Here the CDR3 reads CASDLQGSGGYTF. Written as DNA, the CDR3 is TGCGCCAGCGACCTGCAGGGTTCAGGTGGCTACACCTTC.

This clone was seen a few times. The rearrangement uses TRBV6-1 and TRBJ2-6, with D possibly matching TRBD1 (5 bases). The V end was cut by 2 bases, the J end by 2 bases, with 10 bases between. The CDR3 length is 16 residues. Germline V CDR1 and CDR2: MNHNS, SASEGT. CDR3 DNA: TGTGCCAGCAGTGAAATTCAGGGTGCTGGGGCCAACGTCCTGACTTTC. Its protein product is CASSEIQGAGANVLTF.

The CDR3 region has the DNA TGTGCCAGCTCACCGCGTGGACAGGGGGCTGGAACAGATACGCAGTATTTT. It encodes CASSPRGQGAGTDTQYF. The J gene is TRBJ2-3, the V gene TRBV18, with 11 bases fitting TRBD1. Germline V lookup: CDR1 KGHSH, CDR2 LQKENI. With V trimmed by 3 bases and J by 3 bases, 8 bases remained unmatched. The CDR3 sequence is 17 residues long.

The chain joins TRBV7-9 to TRBJ1-4; 8 bases agree with TRBD1. V shed 3 bases and J 1 base; nucleotides not matched to a gene: 4. There are 16 residues in the CDR3. CDR1 and CDR2 from the germline V gene are SEHNR and FQNEAQ (reference sequence). The CDR3: CASSFLGQGTNEKLFF. The CDR3 region has the DNA TGTGCCAGCAGCTTCCTCGGACAGGGAACTAATGAAAAACTGTTTTTT. The variable domain in full, with the rest retrieved from reference TRBV7-9 and TRBJ1-4, is DTGVSQNPRHKITKRGQNVTFRCDPISEHNRLYWYRQTLGQGPEFLTYFQNEAQLEKSRLLSDRFSAERPKGSFSTLEIQRTEQGDSAMYLCASSFLGQGTNEKLFFGSGTQLSVL.

The chain links TRBV18 to TRBJ2-5, with 8 bases matching TRBD1. CDR1 KGHSH and CDR2 LQKENI come from the germline V gene. J gave up 1 base and V 5 bases, and 9 bases lay outside the gene matches. There are 16 residues in the CDR3. The CDR3 is CASSGSGGIIQETQYF. The CDR3 bases are TGTGCCAGCTCAGGCTCAGGGGGCATAATCCAAGAGACCCAGTACTTC.

The chain uses TRBV2 and TRBJ2-5; 9 bases map to TRBD2. The V and J ends lost 0 bases and 4 bases, in that order; junction bases with no gene match: 6. The CDR3 runs to 16 residues. Germline V gene sequence: CDR1 SNHLY, CDR2 FYNNEI. CDR3 loop: CASSEAETAGGETQYF. The CDR3 DNA reads TGTGCCAGCAGTGAAGCGGAAACAGCGGGAGGAGAGACCCAGTACTTC.

The chain carries TRBV6-2 or TRBV6-3 and TRBJ1-6; TRBD1 agrees at 7 bases. With V trimmed by 2 bases and J by 2 bases, 3 bases remained unmatched. CDR1 MNHEY and CDR2 SVGEGT come from the germline V gene. The CDR3 contains 16 residues. The CDR3 sequence: CASSYRGTAYNSPLHF. The CDR3 DNA follows: TGTGCCAGCAGTTACCGGGGGACAGCCTATAATTCACCCCTCCACTTT.